The 9 T cell receptor beta chains given below trace back to one sample, sequenced in a study of blood T cell repertoires in COVID-19. Clones were sequenced by immunoSEQ multiplex PCR, and TCRdb holds only the in-frame ones, with some missing. Here the sample spans hundreds of thousands of clones, roughly nine tenths being singletons. Sample: peripheral blood. The receptors stem from a man in his sixties who had recovered from COVID-19.

This rearrangement joins TRBV27 to TRBJ2-1; TRBD2 agrees at 12 bases. The ends lost 5 bases at V and 9 bases at J; junction bases unmatched: 11. The CDR3 totals 16 residues. Germline V CDR1 and CDR2: MNHEY, SMNVEV (reference sequence). The DNA for the CDR3 is TGTGCCAGCAGTCCCCGGGCTAGCGGGAGGGAAGGTGAGCAGTTCTTC. It encodes CASSPRASGREGEQFF.

The chain employs TRBV30 and TRBJ2-2; D uncertain. With 3 bases removed from V and 1 base from J, the gap between germline ends came to 9 bases. This CDR3 comprises 14 residues. Germline V gene sequence: CDR1 GTSNPN, CDR2 SVGIG (reference sequence). CDR3 nucleotide sequence: TGTGCCTGGAGAAAGACTCAGAACACCGGGGAGCTGTTTTTT. Protein product: CAWRKTQNTGELFF. The full variable domain, rest sourced from reference TRBV30 and TRBJ2-2, is SQTIHQWPATLVQPVGSPLSLECTVEGTSNPNLYWYRQAAGRGLQLLFYSVGIGQISSEVPQNLSASRPQDRQFILSSKKLLLSDSGFYLCAWRKTQNTGELFFGEGSRLTVL.

This chain links TRBV24-1 with TRBJ1-1, with D maybe TRBD1 (5 bases). Trimming took 1 base from V and 12 from J, leaving 11 bases between them. The CDR3 is made up of 12 amino acids. Germline assignment: CDR1 KGHDR and CDR2 SFDVKD. CDR3 sequence (DNA): TGTGCCACCAGTGATTTTAAGGGGAATACTTTCTTT. Its translation: CATSDFKGNTFF.

V gene TRBV5-6 combines with J gene TRBJ2-5; TRBD2 matches 7 bases. The V gene's germline CDR1 is SGHDT and CDR2 YYEEEE. This CDR3 is built from 16 residues. Trimming at V came to 3 bases and at J to 2 bases, leaving 10 bases not matched to a gene. The CDR3 loop is CASSSTGTKGQETQYF. In DNA, the CDR3 is TGTGCCAGCAGCTCAACCGGGACTAAGGGACAAGAGACCCAGTACTTC.

The V and J genes are TRBV11-2 and TRBJ1-6, with TRBD1 matching 7 bases. Germline V gives CDR1 SGHAT, CDR2 FQNNGV. The CDR3 is 15 amino acids. J lost 7 bases, V lost 1 base, and 4 bases had no gene match. The CDR3: CASSLADRLNSPLHF. CDR3 DNA sequence: TGTGCCAGCAGCTTAGCGGACAGGCTAAATTCACCCCTCCACTTT.

The V gene is TRBV11-2, the J gene TRBJ2-2, with 8 bases lining up with TRBD2. The CDR3 consists of 15 residues. Losses at the gene ends were 3 bases for V and 7 bases for J; bases not matched to a gene: 7. The germline gives CDR1 SGHAT, CDR2 FQNNGV. CDR3 sequence reads: CASSFTAGASGELFF. The CDR3 nucleotides are TGTGCCAGCAGCTTCACAGCGGGAGCCAGCGGGGAGCTGTTTTTT.

As DNA, the CDR3 is TGTGCCAGCAGCCACGCCGGGACAGGGGCCACCGGGGAGCTGTTTTTT. Translation: CASSHAGTGATGELFF. The chain couples TRBV4-2 to TRBJ2-2; 10 bases fit TRBD1. CDR1 is LGHNA, CDR2 YNFKEQ, per germline. The CDR3 runs to 16 residues. Trimming took 3 bases from V and 4 from J; bases not matched to a gene: 5.

The rearrangement joins TRBV5-1 to TRBJ1-1, with D possibly matching TRBD1 (5 bases). The CDR3 runs to 13 residues. Deletions cut 0 bases from V and 5 bases from J, with 8 bases between. Looked up from germline, CDR1 is SGHRS and CDR2 is YFSETQ. CDR3: CASSLEPGTEAFF. The CDR3 DNA follows: TGCGCCAGCAGCTTGGAGCCAGGGACTGAAGCTTTCTTT.

In its sample, this clone was seen once. V and J are TRBV4-3 and TRBJ2-1; 9 nucleotides match TRBD2. This CDR3 comprises 16 residues. CDR1 and CDR2 from the germline V gene are LGHNA and YSLEER. V gave up 0 bases and J gave up 10 bases; unmatched junction bases: 10. The CDR3 loop reads CASSQDRRLAGLEQFF. Here the CDR3 DNA reads TGCGCCAGCAGCCAAGATCGAAGGCTAGCGGGGCTCGAGCAGTTCTTC.